One sample yielded the 10 T cell receptor beta chains listed below, sequenced in a study of T cell repertoires in cytomegalovirus infection. TCRdb fed the reads into MiXCR, producing one record per CDR3 protein. The sample holds 550,000 to 850,000 distinct CDR3 sequences; around 35% are singletons and the top ten take 15% to 20%. Their antigens are not known. The source material was cultured PBMCs, sampled from culture after CMV antigen stimulation. These receptor sequences come from a human donor in good health (CMV status not recorded). Some clones in this sample may be carry-over from other donors' samples.

This clonotype was found many times. The chain employs TRBV7-2 and TRBJ1-5; D perhaps matches TRBD1 (5 bases). V was trimmed by 2 bases and J by 5 bases, leaving 7 bases between them. The CDR3 runs 13 residues. Germline CDR1 reads SGHTA; CDR2 reads FQGNSA. Written as DNA, the CDR3 is TGTGCCAGCAGCTTAAGGGGAGATCAGCCCCAGCATTTT. Amino acids: CASSLRGDQPQHF.

The chain recombines TRBV11-2 with TRBJ1-1; D call uncertain. Germline V gene sequence: CDR1 SGHAT, CDR2 FQNNGV. CDR3 size: 12 residues. The germline V and J ends were trimmed by 1 base and 11 bases, with 11 bases remaining between them. The CDR3 spells CASSLVAGMAFF. The CDR3 DNA sequence: TGTGCCAGCAGCTTAGTGGCCGGGATGGCTTTCTTT.

This rearrangement joins TRBV18 to TRBJ2-7; no clear D. With 3 bases removed from V and 4 bases from J, the gap between germline ends came to 13 bases. The CDR3 sequence is 14 residues long. Germline V gene sequence: CDR1 KGHSH, CDR2 LQKENI. The CDR3 is CASSPGWGRYEQYF. The CDR3 DNA follows: TGTGCCAGCTCACCGGGTTGGGGAAGGTACGAGCAGTACTTC.

This clonotype occurred many times. This chain joins TRBV7-2 and TRBJ2-3; D remains unclear. Germline assignment: CDR1 SGHTA and CDR2 FQGNSA. Trimming took off 4 bases at V and 6 bases at J, with 5 bases between the two ends. The CDR3 contains 11 residues. CDR3 sequence: CASSSMDTQYF. CDR3 DNA: TGTGCCAGCAGCTCGATGGATACGCAGTATTTT.

J is TRBJ2-3 and V is TRBV4-1; 15 bases align to TRBD2. The ends lost 2 bases at V and 5 bases at J; junction bases unmatched: 8. CDR1 is MGHRA and CDR2 is YSYEKL in the germline V gene. This CDR3 contains 18 residues. In DNA, the CDR3 is TGCGCCAGCAGCCAATGGACTAGCGGGGGGGCGGGCCAAGATACGCAGTATTTT. Translation gives CASSQWTSGGAGQDTQYF.

CDR3 region: CASSLVWGTPNMETQYF. In nucleotides, the CDR3 is TGTGCCAGCAGCTTAGTTTGGGGGACCCCTAATATGGAGACCCAGTACTTC. The chain uses TRBV7-8 and TRBJ2-5; D may match TRBD1 or TRBD2 (5 bases each). Trimming took off 1 base at V and 5 bases at J, with 20 bases between the two ends. The CDR3 spans 17 residues. Per the germline V gene, CDR1 is SGHVS and CDR2 is FQNEAQ. Looking up the rest from reference TRBV7-8 and TRBJ2-5 gives the full variable domain: GAGVSQSPRYKVAKRGQDVALRCDPISGHVSLFWYQQALGQGPEFLTYFQNEAQLDKSGLPSDRFFAERPEGSVSTLKIQRTQQEDSAVYLCASSLVWGTPNMETQYFGPGTRLLVL.

This clonotype was detected a few times. This chain connects TRBV20-1 to TRBJ2-7; perhaps TRBD1 as D (6 bases). Germline lookup yields CDR1 DFQATT and CDR2 SNEGSKA (reference sequence). This CDR3 is built from 14 residues. V lost 5 bases and J lost 7, with 21 bases in between. The CDR3 nucleotides read TGCAGTGCTCTCCTACAGGGATCAGGTACGGAGCAGTACTTC. Its protein is CSALLQGSGTEQYF.

The chain combines TRBV7-9 with TRBJ1-1; possible D gene TRBD1, 6 bases. CDR3 length: 15 residues. In germline, CDR1 is SEHNR, CDR2 FQNEAQ (reference sequence). Deletions cut 4 bases from V and 4 bases from J, with 16 bases between. The CDR3 DNA reads as TGTGCCAGCAGCTCCCAAGGGGGGGGGGGCACTGAAGCTTTCTTT. Its protein is CASSSQGGGGTEAFF.

This clonotype was seen a single time. The junction and the germline gene differ at one end; a read error may be behind it. The J gene is TRBJ1-5, the V gene TRBV6-1; D unresolved. Germline V gives CDR1 MNHNS, CDR2 SASEGT. The CDR3 is made up of 12 amino acids. The CDR3 is CASGETNQPQHF. The CDR3 coding sequence is TGCGCCAGCGGCGAGACCAATCAGCCCCAGCATTTT.

The chain employs TRBV6-6 and TRBJ2-4, with D perhaps TRBD2 (5 bases). V was cut by 7 bases and J by 6 bases, with 10 bases left in between. The CDR3 has 12 amino acids. The germline gives CDR1 MNHNY, CDR2 SVGAGI (reference sequence). The CDR3: CASTGLLNIQYF. CDR3 DNA: TGTGCCAGCACCGGACTCTTAAACATTCAGTACTTC.